The 9 T cell receptor beta chains reported below all come from one sample, sequenced in a study of T cells in Graves' hyperthyroidism and ophthalmopathy. Amplification of TCR beta CDR3 regions was performed using RNA transcripts as template. The HTBI primer set served for first-round RT-PCR of the TCR CDR3. Via MiXCR, TCRdb re-called the multiplex PCR reads, giving one row per CDR3 protein. The sample carries fewer than 650,000 distinct CDR3 sequences, around 14% recorded once. The material sequenced was blood. The receptors here all came from a woman aged 30 to 39 with Graves' hyperthyroidism that later progressed to Graves' ophthalmopathy.

In its sample, this clonotype was seen many times. This rearrangement joins TRBV14 to TRBJ2-1; 10 bases map to TRBD2. Germline lookup yields CDR1 SGHDN and CDR2 FVKESK. The CDR3 length is 19 residues. V was pared by 2 bases and J by 0 bases, with 10 bases of the junction left unmatched. CDR3 DNA: TGTGCCAGCAGCCAAATTCGCCTAGCGGGAGACTTCTCCTACAATGAGCAGTTCTTC. The encoded protein is CASSQIRLAGDFSYNEQFF.

This clonotype has more than one count but fewer than ten. The DNA for the CDR3 is TGCAGTGCTAGAGAACCGAACTGGGGAGGGGGCAATGAGCAGTTCTTC. This encodes CSAREPNWGGGNEQFF. The chain recombines TRBV20-1 with TRBJ2-1; D possibly corresponds to TRBD2 (7 bases). The CDR3 has 16 residues. V was pared by 0 bases and J by 6 bases, with 18 bases between. Germline V gene sequence: CDR1 DFQATT, CDR2 SNEGSKA (reference sequence).

The CDR3 nucleotides are TGTGCCAGCAGTTCCACCGGACAGGGGCGGTATGGCTACACCTTC. Residues: CASSSTGQGRYGYTF. The chain combines TRBV6-1 with TRBJ1-2, with 9 bases lining up with TRBD1. The CDR3 extends over 15 amino acids. Trimming removed 5 bases from V and 5 bases from J; junction bases left unmatched: 9. Germline V lookup: CDR1 MNHNS, CDR2 SASEGT.

This clonotype was counted between two and nine times. This chain uses TRBV7-2 with TRBJ2-7; 11 bases are a match to TRBD2. The germline V gene encodes CDR1 SGHTA and CDR2 FQGNSA. The CDR3 is 16 residues long. V was pared by 0 bases and J by 2 bases, with 3 bases of the junction left unmatched. The CDR3 is CASSLAGTSGAYEQYF. In DNA, the CDR3 is TGTGCCAGCAGCTTAGCGGGGACTAGCGGCGCCTACGAGCAGTACTTC.

Comment on this clonotype: This sequence may be a read error, since a much larger clone differs from it by one base. The chain links TRBV10-3 to TRBJ2-7; 8 nucleotides align to TRBD1. CDR1 ENHRY and CDR2 SYGVKD come from the germline V gene. The CDR3 runs 16 residues. Here the CDR3 DNA reads TGTGCCACCAGTGAGTCTTCGACAGGGGATCCCTACGAGCAGTACTTC. Protein: CATSESSTGDPYEQYF.

This clonotype was counted at least ten times. The genes are TRBV7-9 and TRBJ1-1; TRBD1 agrees at 7 bases. The CDR3 covers 15 residues. The junction had 5 bases not matched to a gene; V was cut back by 1 base and J by 3 bases. The germline CDR1 and CDR2 sequences are SEHNR and FQNEAQ (reference sequence). CDR3 sequence (DNA): TGTGCCAGCAGCTTAGTAACAGGGGCGGACACTGAAGCTTTCTTT. It translates to CASSLVTGADTEAFF.

This clonotype was seen a few times. A read error may produce the germline difference seen at one junction end. V usage is TRBV5-1 and J usage is TRBJ1-1, with TRBD1 as a possible D gene (5 bases). CDR3 length: 16 residues. Germline lookup yields CDR1 SGHRS and CDR2 YFSETQ. CDR3 coding DNA: TGCGCCAGCAGCTTGGGTTCCTCAGGGTTAAACACTGAAGCTGTCTTT. Translating it yields CASSLGSSGLNTEAVF. Full variable domain (rest looked up from reference TRBV5-1 and TRBJ1-1): KAGVTQTPRYLIKTRGQQVTLSCSPISGHRSVSWYQQTPGQGLQFLFEYFSETQRNKGNFPGRFSGRQFSNSRSEMNVSTLELGDSALYLCASSLGSSGLNTEAVFGQGTRLTVV.

Worth noting for this clonotype: A read error may explain this, as a much larger clone is one base away. The gene calls are TRBV29-1 and TRBJ2-1, with unresolved D. Trimming left V 1 base short and J 8 bases short, with 12 bases between. The CDR3 runs to 13 residues. The germline V gene has CDR1 SQVTM and CDR2 ANQGSEA. For the CDR3, the DNA is TGCAGCGTTGAAGGCTCACGGGTCGATGAGCAGTTCTTC. Protein sequence: CSVEGSRVDEQFF.

This clonotype was seen repeatedly, ten times or more. The rearrangement uses TRBV11-3 and TRBJ2-3, with D possibly being TRBD1 or TRBD2 (5 bases each). Trimming left V 4 bases short and J 0 bases short, with 14 bases between. The CDR3 covers 16 residues. Germline CDR1 and CDR2: SGHNT and YENEEA. The CDR3 spells CASSSYRGPSTDTQYF. CDR3 coding DNA: TGTGCCAGCAGCTCATATAGGGGACCGAGCACAGATACGCAGTATTTT.